This T cell receptor beta chain was found in a study of immune characterization of retroperitoneal liposarcoma. CDR1 and CDR2 from the germline V gene are MNHEY and SMNVEV (reference sequence). V dropped 6 bases and J dropped 10 bases, with 34 bases sitting between them. This CDR3 region has 19 residues. In TCRdb, the PCR reads were re-called with MiXCR into one record per CDR3 protein. The table records approximately 13,000 distinct CDR3 sequences, 47% of them present only once. In the case of this clonotype: It may be a read error: a sequence one base away is much more abundant.

Source material: tumor tissue. This TCR was recovered from a female donor with retroperitoneal liposarcoma. V usage is TRBV27 and J usage is TRBJ2-1; D is possibly TRBD1 or TRBD2 (6 bases each). For the CDR3, the DNA is TGTGCCAGCAGGGTAAGGGGAGCAAGGGTGCAAGCAGGGGAGGTCGAGCAGTTCTTC. Its protein product is CASRVRGARVQAGEVEQFF.